The rows below give T cell receptor beta chains drawn from one sample of a study of T-cell reconstitution after alpha-beta-depleted transplantation in children. TCRdb ran MiXCR on the PCR reads and lists one entry per CDR3 protein. The sample lists 90,000 to 130,000 distinct CDR3 sequences; 10% were seen once. The source material was PBMCs from the stem cell graft donor, sampled from the stem cell graft. The source of these receptors is a human donor who donated a stem cell graft to a child with acute lymphoblastic leukemia. CDR3s include the opening cysteine and the closing phenylalanine or tryptophan. The order of the fields is J gene, V gene, clone size, D gene, CDR3 DNA, CDR3 protein. The D gene is left open where the match is weak. Clone size, where shown, is once, few, many, or a class for clones that have expanded.

>TRBJ2-7|TRBV7-9|many|NA
TGTGCCAGCAGCTTGCATACCTACGAGCAGTACTTC
CASSLHTYEQYF
>TRBJ2-7|TRBV27|many|TRBD1
TGTGCCAGCAACCGTGCGGACAGGGGGAACGAGCAGTACTTC
CASNRADRGNEQYF
>TRBJ2-7|TRBV30|many|TRBD1
TGTGCCTGGAGCCCCCAAGCCCCGGACAGGGGGTTCTCCTACGAGCAGTACTTC
CAWSPQAPDRGFSYEQYF
>TRBJ2-1|TRBV18|NA|NA
TGTGCCAGCTCACCATTAAACCTGGGGAGCTCCTACAATGAGCAGTTCTTC
CASSPLNLGSSYNEQFF
>TRBJ1-2|TRBV29-1|medium-sized|NA
TGCAGCGTGGGTGACAGTGTTAACTATGGCTACACCTTC
CSVGDSVNYGYTF
>TRBJ1-2|TRBV7-6|many|TRBD1
TGTGCCAGCAGCTTTGGGGGACAGACCTCGTATGGCTACACCTTC
CASSFGGQTSYGYTF
>TRBJ2-7|TRBV4-2|NA|TRBD2
TGTGCCATGAGCCCCCTCCCCCTCGGGACTAGGCTTTACTACGAGCAGTACTTC
CAMSPLPLGTRLYYEQYF
>TRBJ2-5|TRBV20-1|many|NA
TGCAGTGCTAGGCGGGGACAAGGTCAACGAGAGACCCAGTACTTC
CSARRGQGQRETQYF
>TRBJ1-5|TRBV29-1|many|NA
TGCAGCGTTGTCCTGGCAGGGAATCAGCCCCAGCATTTT
CSVVLAGNQPQHF
>TRBJ2-7|TRBV5-1|many|TRBD2
TGCGCCAGCAGGATGGCGGGAGCCTCCTACGAGCAGTACTTC
CASRMAGASYEQYF
>TRBJ2-5|TRBV25-1|many|TRBD1
TGTGCCAGCAGCAGGGACAGCCGGCAAGAGACCCAGTACTTC
CASSRDSRQETQYF
>TRBJ2-7|TRBV20-1|many|NA
TGCAGTGCTAGAGCCATGGACGGGCGCTACGAGCAGTACTTC
CSARAMDGRYEQYF
>TRBJ2-1|TRBV6-4|many|NA
TGTGCCAGCAGTGGAGAGGGGGGCAGGGGGATGGATGAGCAGTTCTTC
CASSGEGGRGMDEQFF
>TRBJ2-2|TRBV4-3|many|NA
TGCGCCAGCAGCCATGGGACAACGGGGACCGGGGAGCTGTTTTTT
CASSHGTTGTGELFF
>TRBJ1-2|TRBV20-1|many|TRBD1
TGCAGTGCTAGAGATTCCGTGACAGGGGCTTATGGCTACACCTTC
CSARDSVTGAYGYTF
>TRBJ2-7|TRBV12-3/TRBV12-4|many|NA
TGTGCCAGCAGCCCATCAGCCGACAGCACCTACGAGCAGTACTTC
CASSPSADSTYEQYF
>TRBJ2-1|TRBV6-5|many|NA
TGTGCCAGCAGTTACTCGAGTTACAATGAGCAGTTCTTC
CASSYSSYNEQFF
>TRBJ2-3|TRBV7-8|many|TRBD2
TGTGCCAGCAGCTCGACTAGCGGGAGGGCCAGGGTAACAGATACGCAGTATTTT
CASSSTSGRARVTDTQYF
>TRBJ1-1|TRBV20-1|many|NA
TGCAGTGCCAGACAGTCCTTGAACACTGAAGCTTTCTTT
CSARQSLNTEAFF
>TRBJ2-4|TRBV12-3/TRBV12-4|many|NA
TGTGCCAGCAGCCCTCGATGGCCCTGGCCCAAAAACATTCAGTACTTC
CASSPRWPWPKNIQYF
>TRBJ1-5|TRBV5-6|many|NA
TGTGCCAGCAGTTACAGGGCCGTACGCAATCAGCCCCAGCATTTT
CASSYRAVRNQPQHF
>TRBJ1-2|TRBV4-2|many|NA
TGTGCCAGCAGCCAAGATCCAGGGGCCCCCTATGGCTACACCTTC
CASSQDPGAPYGYTF
>TRBJ1-3|TRBV12-5|NA|TRBD1
TGTGCTAGTGGCCGGGACAGGGCCATCGGAAACACCATATATTTT
CASGRDRAIGNTIYF
>TRBJ2-3|TRBV20-1|many|NA
TGCAGTGCTAGAGAGATGGCTTGGTTGGGGAGCACAGATACGCAGTATTTT
CSAREMAWLGSTDTQYF
>TRBJ2-5|TRBV15|many|NA
TGTGCCACCAGCAGTCGACCGTTTATAATGGGAGAGACCCAGTACTTC
CATSSRPFIMGETQYF
>TRBJ2-2|TRBV6-1|many|NA
TGTGCCAGCAGTGAGGAAACAGGGCCCACCGGGGAGCTGTTTTTT
CASSEETGPTGELFF
>TRBJ1-5|TRBV9|many|NA
TGTGCCAGCAGCGTAGGGGATAGCAATCAGCCCCAGCATTTT
CASSVGDSNQPQHF
>TRBJ1-1|TRBV7-9|many|NA
TGTGCCAGCAGCTCCCAACCGGTTCTCGGCACTGAAGCTTTCTTT
CASSSQPVLGTEAFF
>TRBJ2-4|TRBV12-3/TRBV12-4|many|NA
TGTGCCAGCAGGGCCACAGGAAAAAACATTCAGTACTTC
CASRATGKNIQYF
>TRBJ2-7|TRBV5-1|many|TRBD1
TGCGCCAGCAGCTTACAACCGGGACAGTACGAGCAGTACTTC
CASSLQPGQYEQYF
>TRBJ2-7|TRBV4-3|many|TRBD2
TGCGCCAGCAGCCAAGAGAGGGGCGGGAGTTTGTACGAGCAGTACTTC
CASSQERGGSLYEQYF
>TRBJ2-3|TRBV6-2/TRBV6-3|many|TRBD1
TGTGCCAGCGGCCGTCAGGGGGCAGATACGCAGTATTTT
CASGRQGADTQYF
>TRBJ2-2|TRBV12-3/TRBV12-4|many|TRBD1
TGTGCCAGCAGTTTCGCCCCGACAGGGGTCGGGGAGCTGTTTTTT
CASSFAPTGVGELFF
>TRBJ1-6|TRBV6-5|many|NA
TGTGCCAGCAGCACTTCGACAGGAACTAATTCACCCCTCCACTTT
CASSTSTGTNSPLHF
>TRBJ2-4|TRBV11-3|NA|NA
TGTGCCAGCAGCTTAGTAGGGGGGGACATTCAGTACTTC
CASSLVGGDIQYF
>TRBJ2-5|TRBV3-1|many|NA
TGTGCCAGCAGCCTATTAAGGGAGACCCAGTACTTC
CASSLLRETQYF
>TRBJ2-3|TRBV6-5|many|TRBD1
TGTGCCAGCAGTTCCGGGACAGCTAGCACAGATACGCAGTATTTT
CASSSGTASTDTQYF
>TRBJ1-5|TRBV2|many|TRBD1
TGTGCCAGCAAGGGGTACGACAGGGATAATCAGCCCCAGCATTTT
CASKGYDRDNQPQHF
>TRBJ2-2|TRBV12-3/TRBV12-4|many|NA
TGTGCCAGCAGACCTTCAATATGGCCCGGGGAGCTGTTTTTT
CASRPSIWPGELFF
>TRBJ2-1|TRBV20-1|many|NA
TGCAGTGCTTCCACCCCTCTCAGTGAGCAGTTCTTC
CSASTPLSEQFF
>TRBJ2-7|TRBV23-1|NA|TRBD1
TGCGCCAGCAGGGACAGGGACGAGCAGTACTTC
CASRDRDEQYF
>TRBJ2-6|TRBV5-1|many|TRBD1
TGCGCCAGCAGCCACTGGACAGGGGGCAGCTCTGGGGCCAACGTCCTGACTTTC
CASSHWTGGSSGANVLTF
>TRBJ2-5|TRBV27|many|TRBD1
TGTGCCAGCAGTTTTCGGGGACAGGGTTCGACCCAGTACTTC
CASSFRGQGSTQYF
>TRBJ2-3|TRBV7-2|many|NA
TGTGCCAGCAGAGGAGGGATCACAGATACGCAGTATTTT
CASRGGITDTQYF
>TRBJ2-2|TRBV7-8|many|NA
TGTGCCAGCAGCTTAGGACTATACGGGGAGCTGTTTTTT
CASSLGLYGELFF
>TRBJ2-2|TRBV24-1|many|NA
TGTGCCACCAGTGATTTCCCCGGGGAGCTGTTTTTT
CATSDFPGELFF
>TRBJ2-1|TRBV7-7|few|NA
TGTGCTAGCAGCTTAGAGGGGCATGAGCAGTTCTTC
CASSLEGHEQFF
>TRBJ2-1|TRBV25-1|many|TRBD2
TGTGCCAGTCGGACTAGCGGGAACAATGAGCAGTTCTTC
CASRTSGNNEQFF
>TRBJ1-3|TRBV10-3|many|NA
TGTGCCACTCACGGCAGGAGCTACTCTGGAAACACCATATATTTT
CATHGRSYSGNTIYF
>TRBJ2-7|TRBV29-1|many|NA
TGCAGCGTTGTTGGCAGCCTGAGCTCCTACGAGCAGTACTTC
CSVVGSLSSYEQYF
>TRBJ2-1|TRBV4-1|many|NA
TGCGCCAGCAGCCCTACCGCCAATGAGCAGTTCTTC
CASSPTANEQFF
>TRBJ2-5|TRBV13|many|NA
TGTGCCAGCAGCTTAGGCCGGAACAGACTGGAGACCCAGTACTTC
CASSLGRNRLETQYF
>TRBJ1-3|TRBV7-2|few|NA
TGTGCCAGCGGCCCTAAGACAGGAAACACCATATATTTT
CASGPKTGNTIYF
>TRBJ2-6|TRBV10-2|many|NA
TGCGCCAGCAGTGGGGGGACAATTAGCTCTGGGGCCAACGTCCTGACTTTC
CASSGGTISSGANVLTF
>TRBJ1-4|TRBV7-8|many|NA
TGTGCCAGCAGCTTCGCGGGGGCTGGGGTTGAAAAACTGTTTTTT
CASSFAGAGVEKLFF
>TRBJ2-3|TRBV14|many|TRBD1
TGTGCCAGCAGCCTCCGGACAGGGAGCACAGATACGCAGTATTTT
CASSLRTGSTDTQYF
>TRBJ2-1|TRBV12-3/TRBV12-4|many|NA
TGTGCCAGCAGTGGGGGACTCGCTCCCGGTGAGCAGTTCTTC
CASSGGLAPGEQFF
>TRBJ1-2|TRBV20-1|many|TRBD1
TGCAGTGCGAGCGACAGGGGCGCTTATGGCTACACCTTC
CSASDRGAYGYTF
>TRBJ1-2|TRBV20-1|few|NA
TGCAGTGCTAGAGCGGGGATGGGAGGGGTTAACTATGGCTACACCTTC
CSARAGMGGVNYGYTF
>TRBJ1-3|TRBV20-1|many|NA
TGCAGTGTACGGACGAGCTCTGGAAACACCATATATTTT
CSVRTSSGNTIYF